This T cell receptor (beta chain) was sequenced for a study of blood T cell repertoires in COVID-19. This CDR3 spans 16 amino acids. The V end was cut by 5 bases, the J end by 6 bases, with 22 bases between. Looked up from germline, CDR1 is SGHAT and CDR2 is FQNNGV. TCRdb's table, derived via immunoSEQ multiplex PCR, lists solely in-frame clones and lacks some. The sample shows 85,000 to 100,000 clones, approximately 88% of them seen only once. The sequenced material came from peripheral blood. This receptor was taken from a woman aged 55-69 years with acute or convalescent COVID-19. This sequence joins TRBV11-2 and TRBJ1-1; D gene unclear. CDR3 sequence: CASSPTRGLKIPEAFF. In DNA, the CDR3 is TGTGCCAGCAGCCCGACGAGAGGGCTTAAGATACCTGAAGCTTTCTTT.